This TCR beta chain was retrieved from a study of CD8 T cells in Susac syndrome. Random hexamers were used to reverse transcribe roughly 0.45 to 1 ug of RNA. TCRdb re-called the immunoSEQ multiplex PCR reads with MiXCR, one entry per CDR3 protein. The sample includes around 170,000 distinct CDR3 sequences, just under 95% of them seen just once. Trimming removed 1 base at V and 1 base at J, with 13 bases between. From germline, CDR1 is SGHAT and CDR2 FQDESV (reference sequence). This CDR3 contains 16 residues. A word on this clonotype: Antigen unknown.

Study findings and constraints: In total CD8+ repertoires, about 15 Susac-specific public clones were detected, and CD8+ TEMRA repertoires contained five.

This receptor was obtained from a human donor with Susac syndrome. This rearrangement joins TRBV11-1 to TRBJ1-1; D is unclear. Sequenced sample: CD8+ T cells from PBMCs. The DNA of the CDR3 is TGTGCCAGCAGCTTAGGAAGTCCTGACCCGAACACTGAAGCTTTCTTT. Translating gives CASSLGSPDPNTEAFF.